The 27 T cell receptor beta chains reported below all come from one sample, sequenced in a study of blood T cell repertoires in COVID-19. Some clones are missing from TCRdb's copy, which holds only in-frame ones; the method was immunoSEQ multiplex PCR. The sample contains a few hundred thousand clones, about 89% of which appear only once. The specimen sequenced was peripheral blood. All receptors come from a middle-aged woman who had recovered from COVID-19.

This chain connects TRBV12-3 or TRBV12-4 to TRBJ2-3, with D uncertain. There are 13 residues in the CDR3. V was clipped by 6 bases and J by 0 bases, with 7 bases between them. CDR3 sequence (DNA): TGTGCCAGCAGAATCGGGAGCACAGATACGCAGTATTTT. Its translation: CASRIGSTDTQYF.

The chain combines TRBV11-3 with TRBJ2-1; D is possibly TRBD2 (6 bases). Germline CDR1 is SGHNT and CDR2 is YENEEA. V was pared by 3 bases and J by 5 bases, with 11 bases between. The CDR3 contains 14 residues. The CDR3 nucleotides are TGTGCCAGCAGCTTCCCGGGACTTCACAATGAGCAGTTCTTC. Protein product: CASSFPGLHNEQFF.

The chain combines TRBV19 with TRBJ2-1; 8 bases are shared with TRBD2. This CDR3 contains 14 residues. The J segment lost 5 bases and the V segment lost 6 bases, leaving 6 bases of the junction unmatched. CDR1 and CDR2 (germline): LNHDA, SQIVND (reference sequence). The CDR3 nucleotides are TGTGCCAGTAGGACTAGCGCTCTCCACAATGAGCAGTTCTTC. Translation: CASRTSALHNEQFF.

The chain's CDR3 is CASSPPDTAQETQYF. Here the CDR3 DNA reads TGTGCCAGCAGCCCCCCAGACACGGCCCAAGAGACCCAGTACTTC. The chain carries TRBV2 and TRBJ2-5; D ambiguous. CDR1 SNHLY and CDR2 FYNNEI come from the germline V gene. This CDR3 is built from 15 residues. Trimming pared 6 bases from V and 1 base from J, leaving 15 bases between.

In its sample, this clone was seen once. The V call is TRBV6-6, the J call TRBJ2-2, with a weak D call TRBD1 (5 bases). This CDR3 has 16 residues. Trimming took 5 bases from V and 1 from J, leaving 14 bases between them. From germline, CDR1 is MNHNY and CDR2 SVGAGI (reference sequence). The CDR3 sequence: CASSGQRQLNTGELFF. CDR3 bases: TGTGCCAGCAGTGGACAACGACAGCTGAACACCGGGGAGCTGTTTTTT.

The gene calls are TRBV7-8 and TRBJ1-1; D is perhaps TRBD1 (6 bases). CDR3 length equals 12 residues. The germline V gene encodes CDR1 SGHVS and CDR2 FQNEAQ. V lost 2 bases to trimming and J lost 8 bases, with 9 bases between them. CDR3 protein: CASSLSTGEAFF. The CDR3 nucleotides are TGTGCCAGCAGCTTAAGTACAGGGGAAGCTTTCTTT.

V gene TRBV7-9 combines with J gene TRBJ2-5, with a weak D call TRBD2 (7 bases). V was shortened by 3 bases and J by 5 bases, with 13 bases between the two germline ends. The CDR3 has 14 residues. Germline loops: CDR1 SEHNR, CDR2 FQNEAQ (reference sequence). CDR3 in amino acids: CASSFGGAGETQYF. The DNA of the CDR3 is TGTGCCAGCAGCTTTGGGGGGGCTGGGGAGACCCAGTACTTC.

This chain links TRBV12-5 with TRBJ2-5, with a weak D call TRBD2 (6 bases). CDR1 LGHNT and CDR2 FRNRAP come from the germline V gene. The CDR3 length is 16 residues. V lost 1 base and J lost 4, with 16 bases in between. For the CDR3, the DNA is TGTGCTAGTGGTTTGGCCGGGTCCGAGGAGGGAGAGACCCAGTACTTC. Residues: CASGLAGSEEGETQYF.

The chain's CDR3 is CASSEPSVDTQYF. The CDR3 nucleotides read TGTGCCAGCAGCGAACCTAGCGTCGATACGCAGTATTTT. This chain connects TRBV7-2 to TRBJ2-3, with TRBD2 as a possible D gene (6 bases). The CDR3 consists of 13 residues. CDR1 SGHTA and CDR2 FQGNSA come from the germline V gene. The V and J ends lost 5 bases and 6 bases respectively, with 12 bases between them.

This chain links TRBV19 with TRBJ1-5; D remains unclear. The V end lost 8 bases, the J end lost 3 bases, and 11 bases lay between the germline ends. Germline V gene data show CDR1 as LNHDA and CDR2 as SQIVND (reference sequence). The CDR3 totals 13 residues. CDR3: CASDRGINQPQHF. The CDR3 coding sequence is TGTGCCAGTGATCGCGGGATCAATCAGCCCCAGCATTTT. The full variable domain, rest sourced from reference TRBV19 and TRBJ1-5, is DGGITQSPKYLFRKEGQNVTLSCEQNLNHDAMYWYRQDPGQGLRLIYYSQIVNDFQKGDIAEGYSVSREKKESFPLTVTSAQKNPTAFYLCASDRGINQPQHFGDGTRLSIL.

The rearrangement uses TRBV28 and TRBJ2-7; TRBD1 is a possible D gene (5 bases). Looked up from germline, CDR1 is MDHEN and CDR2 is SYDVKM. Trimming removed 3 bases from V and 1 base from J, with 7 bases in between. This CDR3 has 13 residues. The CDR3 loop reads CASSFDSSYEQYF. The CDR3 coding sequence is TGTGCCAGCAGTTTCGACAGTTCCTACGAGCAGTACTTC. Variable domain in full (rest from reference TRBV28 and TRBJ2-7): DVKVTQSSRYLVKRTGEKVFLECVQDMDHENMFWYRQDPGLGLRLIYFSYDVKMKEKGDIPEGYSVSREKKERFSLILESASTNQTSMYLCASSFDSSYEQYFGPGTRLTVT.

The chain recombines TRBV5-4 with TRBJ2-3; 7 positions match TRBD2. This CDR3 contains 16 residues. Germline CDR1 and CDR2: SGHNT and YYREEE (reference sequence). With V trimmed by 0 bases and J by 1 base, 5 bases remained unmatched. Written as DNA, the CDR3 is TGTGCCAGCAGCTTGGAGGCGGGAGCCGGCACAGATACGCAGTATTTT. Translating gives CASSLEAGAGTDTQYF.

The genes are TRBV10-3 and TRBJ1-4, with 7 bases identical to TRBD1. V was clipped by 0 bases and J by 5 bases; unmatched bases: 6. The CDR3 runs 16 residues. CDR1 is ENHRY and CDR2 is SYGVKD in the germline V gene. The DNA for the CDR3 is TGTGCCATCAGTGAGTCGGAGGGGGCGTTAAATGAAAAACTGTTTTTT. As protein: CAISESEGALNEKLFF.

The chain joins TRBV5-1 to TRBJ1-4; D is undetermined. The CDR3 totals 16 residues. Germline loops: CDR1 SGHRS, CDR2 YFSETQ. Trimming removed 0 bases from V and 5 bases from J, with 14 bases in between. CDR3 nucleotides: TGCGCCAGCAGCTTGGCCGGTGGCAGCGGCAATGAAAAACTGTTTTTT. Protein product: CASSLAGGSGNEKLFF.

The DNA for the CDR3 is TGTGCCAGCAGCGTAGAATCGAGCTCCTACAATGAGCAGTTCTTC. Translating gives CASSVESSSYNEQFF. The chain links TRBV9 to TRBJ2-1; D is unresolved. CDR1 is SGDLS and CDR2 is YYNGEE in the germline V gene. Between the trimmed V and J ends, which lost 0 bases and 0 bases, there was a span of 7 bases. This CDR3 has 15 residues.

The chain recombines TRBV7-8 with TRBJ2-1; D is possibly TRBD2 (7 bases). CDR3 size: 15 residues. V shed 5 bases and J shed 8 bases, with 19 bases lying between them. Germline CDR1 is SGHVS and CDR2 is FQNEAQ. CDR3 sequence: CASSRLAPGGHEQFF. The CDR3 nucleotides are TGTGCCAGCAGCCGGCTAGCCCCCGGGGGGCATGAGCAGTTCTTC.

The chain joins TRBV19 to TRBJ2-1; 15 bases align to TRBD2. The CDR3 has 20 amino acids. J gave up 7 bases and V 5 bases, and 18 bases lay outside the gene matches. Germline V lookup: CDR1 LNHDA, CDR2 SQIVND (reference sequence). In DNA form, the CDR3 reads TGTGCCAGTAGTCCTAGGACAGGGCCAGGGACTAGCGGGAGGACTAATGAGCAGTTCTTC. This codes for CASSPRTGPGTSGRTNEQFF.

This clone was detected a few times. V and J are TRBV7-2 and TRBJ2-2; the D gene is possibly TRBD1 (6 bases). This CDR3 contains 13 residues. Germline V gene lookup returns CDR1 SGHTA and CDR2 FQGNSA. Trimming shortened V by 7 bases and J by 6 bases, and 12 bases separated the two germline ends. CDR3 nucleotides: TGTGCCAGCAAACAGGGTTGGGCCGGGGAGCTGTTTTTT. Protein product: CASKQGWAGELFF.

This clone was counted a single time. The V call is TRBV27, the J call TRBJ1-4; the D is unclear. The CDR3 length is 15 residues. CDR1 and CDR2 (germline): MNHEY, SMNVEV (reference sequence). Trimming took 9 bases from V and 0 from J, leaving 14 bases between them. Here the CDR3 reads CASTRFAATNEKLFF. The CDR3 DNA follows: TGTGCCAGTACGCGGTTTGCGGCAACTAATGAAAAACTGTTTTTT.

This clone was counted a few times. This sequence joins TRBV5-4 and TRBJ2-2; 13 bases are a match to TRBD2. Germline CDR1 and CDR2: SGHNT and YYREEE (reference sequence). The length of the CDR3 is 18 residues. J was trimmed by 0 bases and V by 4 bases; bases with no gene match: 6. The CDR3 DNA follows: TGTGCCAGCAGCCGGACTAGCGGGAGACTCGCGAACACCGGGGAGCTGTTTTTT. This sequence encodes CASSRTSGRLANTGELFF.

The V call is TRBV19, the J call TRBJ2-1; 10 bases fit TRBD2. The germline gives CDR1 LNHDA, CDR2 SQIVND (reference sequence). The CDR3 totals 16 residues. V was pared by 6 bases and J by 1 base, with 6 bases of the junction left unmatched. Here the CDR3 reads CASRALAGGSYNEQFF. CDR3 in DNA: TGTGCCAGTAGGGCCTTAGCGGGAGGATCCTACAATGAGCAGTTCTTC.

The chain joins TRBV4-1 to TRBJ2-4; tentative D call: TRBD1 (5 bases). CDR1 MGHRA and CDR2 YSYEKL come from the germline V gene. This CDR3 region has 21 residues. The V end was cut by 1 base, the J end by 0 bases, with 25 bases between. CDR3 nucleotides: TGCGCCAGCAGCCAAGGTTTTGTCCCGGGCAGGGCCACACTAGCCAAAAACATTCAGTACTTC. The encoded protein is CASSQGFVPGRATLAKNIQYF.

The table lists this clone with a count of one. The V and J genes are TRBV12-3 or TRBV12-4 and TRBJ1-1; D gene ambiguous. The length of the CDR3 is 10 residues. With 10 bases removed from V and 4 bases from J, the gap between germline ends came to 7 bases. The chain's CDR3 is CATKLTEAFF. Here the CDR3 DNA reads TGTGCCACCAAACTCACTGAAGCTTTCTTT.

This rearrangement joins TRBV7-2 to TRBJ2-1; 10 bases are a match to TRBD2. This CDR3 comprises 15 residues. V was clipped by 5 bases and J by 0 bases; unmatched bases: 1. Germline CDR1 SGHTA, CDR2 FQGNSA. The CDR3: CASSGLAVSYNEQFF. The CDR3 DNA follows: TGTGCCAGCAGCGGACTAGCGGTCTCCTACAATGAGCAGTTCTTC.

This chain uses TRBV30 with TRBJ2-3; TRBD2 matches 7 bases. CDR1 is GTSNPN and CDR2 is SVGIG in the germline V gene (reference sequence). The CDR3 has 17 amino acids. V shed 4 bases and J 4 bases; nucleotides not matched to a gene: 17. CDR3 nucleotide sequence: TGTGCCTGGAAGTCTTTGTGGGAGGGCCTAAACGCAGATACGCAGTATTTT. Its translation is CAWKSLWEGLNADTQYF.

The rearrangement uses TRBV12-3 or TRBV12-4 and TRBJ1-3, with D unclear. This CDR3 region has 13 residues. Trimming took 6 bases from V and 2 from J, leaving 8 bases between them. CDR3 sequence reads: CASRFAAGNTIYF. For the CDR3, the DNA is TGTGCCAGCAGATTCGCGGCTGGAAACACCATATATTTT.

This chain joins TRBV9 and TRBJ2-7, with D tentatively TRBD1 (6 bases). Germline lookup yields CDR1 SGDLS and CDR2 YYNGEE. Deletions cut 0 bases from V and 4 bases from J, with 14 bases between. The CDR3 consists of 15 residues. In DNA, the CDR3 is TGTGCCAGCAGCGTAGGGGTCGGGACACCTTACGAGCAGTACTTC. This translates into CASSVGVGTPYEQYF.